Following are 5 T cell receptor beta chains from one sample sequenced in a study of cytomegalovirus exposure and HLA in healthy donors. Sequenced by immunoSEQ multiplex PCR; TCRdb stores in-frame clones only, minus some. This table has around 140,000 clones, roughly 89% appearing once. The specimen sequenced was PBMCs. These receptors all come from a young man in good health and CMV-seropositive.

The genes are TRBV7-3 and TRBJ2-3; 8 bases line up with TRBD1. Trimming at V came to 5 bases and at J to 4 bases, leaving 2 bases not matched to a gene. The germline CDR1 and CDR2 sequences are SGHTA and FQGTGA. The CDR3 has 13 amino acids. CDR3 sequence (DNA): TGTGCCAGCAGCCCCAGGGGGCCAGATACGCAGTATTTT. As protein: CASSPRGPDTQYF.

The chain joins TRBV6-5 to TRBJ1-2; no reliable D call. Trimming took off 0 bases at V and 6 bases at J, with 8 bases between the two ends. Germline V gene sequence: CDR1 MNHEY, CDR2 SVGAGI. The CDR3 consists of 13 residues. CDR3 bases: TGTGCCAGCAGTTACTCGTTCGAGGATGGCTACACCTTC. This codes for CASSYSFEDGYTF.

The chain uses TRBV28 and TRBJ1-2; maybe TRBD1 (5 bases). CDR3 length: 12 amino acids. Trimming cost V 4 bases and J 4 bases, with 7 bases left between them. Germline V gives CDR1 MDHEN, CDR2 SYDVKM. The CDR3 is CASSSGLYGYTF. CDR3 coding DNA: TGTGCCAGCAGTTCAGGGCTCTATGGCTACACCTTC.

V is TRBV28 and J is TRBJ1-5, with TRBD1 matching 10 bases. CDR1 and CDR2 (germline): MDHEN, SYDVKM. J gave up 2 bases and V 5 bases, and 3 bases lay outside the gene matches. The CDR3 totals 15 residues. The CDR3 loop is CASSAGTGGNQPQHF. The CDR3 DNA sequence: TGTGCCAGCAGTGCCGGGACAGGGGGCAATCAGCCCCAGCATTTT.

The chain joins TRBV5-1 to TRBJ2-5; 8 bases fit TRBD1. CDR3 length equals 16 residues. Germline-derived CDR1 and CDR2 are SGHRS and YFSETQ. The J segment lost 5 bases and the V segment lost 3 bases, leaving 12 bases of the junction unmatched. The CDR3 reads CASSWTGWVSNETQYF. In DNA, the CDR3 is TGCGCCAGCAGCTGGACAGGGTGGGTGTCTAACGAGACCCAGTACTTC.